The entry below describes one T cell receptor (beta chain). What it binds is not known. The entry originates in a study of a mutant IDH1 vaccine in newly diagnosed glioma. On the study more broadly: Every participant had undergone radiotherapy, temozolomide, or both before, and most underwent both.

Time point noted: week 35, safety follow-up. The vaccine gave 300 ug of a 20-mer mutant IDH1 peptide subcutaneously per dose. Astrocytomas found in donors were new, WHO grade 3 or 4, IDH1-mutant and ATRX-lost. Between the trimmed V and J ends, which lost 3 bases and 5 bases, there was a span of 13 bases. This CDR3 has 15 residues. Germline CDR1 reads MNHNS; CDR2 reads SASEGT. TCRdb keeps only in-frame clones here, not all; method: immunoSEQ multiplex PCR. The sample has around 57,000 clones, 80% to 85% seen once. This receptor was taken from a man aged 25-45 years with glioma. This chain uses TRBV6-1 with TRBJ1-4; D is undetermined. The sequences come from PBMCs, collected from a glioma patient whose treatment included an IDH1 peptide vaccine. CDR3 sequence reads: CASSERRLGNEKLFF. The CDR3 bases are TGTGCCAGCAGTGAGAGGAGATTAGGGAATGAAAAACTGTTTTTT.